The 12 T cell receptor beta chains presented below share a single source sample, sequenced in a study of technical replicates of blood from a few donors. Clones were sequenced by immunoSEQ multiplex PCR, and TCRdb holds only the in-frame ones, with some missing. Among approximately 70,000 clones listed, 80% to 95% were seen once. Sequences were obtained from PBMCs. All receptors come from a human donor in good health. Some clones in this sample may be carry-over from other donors' samples.

This rearrangement joins TRBV7-9 to TRBJ1-1; D perhaps matches TRBD1 (6 bases). The CDR3 runs 13 residues. Deletions cut 5 bases from V and 3 bases from J, with 10 bases between. Looked up from germline, CDR1 is SEHNR and CDR2 is FQNEAQ (reference sequence). CDR3 region: CASSPPGDTEAFF. The CDR3 DNA reads TGTGCCAGCAGCCCTCCAGGGGACACTGAAGCTTTCTTT.

Notes on this clone: The sample contains more than one DNA sequence encoding this CDR3. This chain connects TRBV29-1 to TRBJ1-1; a weak D match, TRBD1 (6 bases). The V and J ends lost 7 bases and 2 bases respectively, with 14 bases between them. CDR3 length: 13 amino acids. CDR1 and CDR2 (germline): SQVTM, ANQGSEA. In DNA, the CDR3 is TGCAGCGCTAGACAGGATGAAAACACTGAAGCTTTCTTT. Translated, it gives CSARQDENTEAFF.

This rearrangement joins TRBV28 to TRBJ2-5; D perhaps matches TRBD1 (6 bases). V was cut by 5 bases and J by 1 base, with 11 bases left in between. This CDR3 has 14 residues. Germline V CDR1 and CDR2: MDHEN, SYDVKM. The CDR3 coding sequence is TGTGCCAGCAGTACCGGGACAACCCAAGAGACCCAGTACTTC. It codes for CASSTGTTQETQYF.

This chain uses TRBV30 with TRBJ1-1, with TRBD1 identical over 9 bases. CDR1 is GTSNPN, CDR2 SVGIG, per germline (reference sequence). The CDR3 loop spans 13 amino acids. V lost 1 base and J lost 7; bases outside the gene matches: 4. The DNA of the CDR3 is TGTGCCTGGAGTGGGACAGGGGAGGATGAAGCTTTCTTT. Its protein is CAWSGTGEDEAFF.

J is TRBJ2-7 and V is TRBV10-3; D not certain. Germline-derived CDR1 and CDR2 are ENHRY and SYGVKD. This CDR3 is built from 14 residues. The V end was cut by 3 bases, the J end by 2 bases, with 11 bases between. The CDR3 DNA reads as TGTGCCATCAGTGATTACGAGAGAGCCTACGAGCAGTACTTC. Translated: CAISDYERAYEQYF.

This clone occurred a few times. J is TRBJ1-1 and V is TRBV7-9; 10 nucleotides line up with TRBD1. Germline V gene lookup returns CDR1 SEHNR and CDR2 FQNEAQ (reference sequence). This CDR3 contains 15 residues. Losses at the gene ends were 5 bases for V and 0 bases for J; bases not matched to a gene: 3. The CDR3 bases are TGTGCCAGCAGCATAGGGACAGGGGTGAACACTGAAGCTTTCTTT. It specifies CASSIGTGVNTEAFF.

The chain uses TRBV29-1 and TRBJ2-7; 8 bases fit TRBD1. The J segment lost 2 bases and the V segment lost 1 base, leaving 4 bases of the junction unmatched. CDR1 SQVTM and CDR2 ANQGSEA come from the germline V gene. The CDR3 covers 14 residues. CDR3 DNA: TGCAGCGTTGAAGGAGGGACAGGAGCCTACGAGCAGTACTTC. Amino acids: CSVEGGTGAYEQYF.

V and J are TRBV27 and TRBJ2-1; 11 bases fit TRBD1. This CDR3 has 16 amino acids. V dropped 7 bases and J dropped 4; count of bases not matched to a gene: 9. Germline assignment: CDR1 MNHEY and CDR2 SMNVEV (reference sequence). The CDR3 nucleotides read TGTGCCAGCAAAACGGACAGGGGGCTGGGTTACAATGAGCAGTTCTTC. Amino acids: CASKTDRGLGYNEQFF.

This chain links TRBV5-6 with TRBJ2-5; unclear D gene. The ends were cut back, 4 bases at V and 4 bases at J, with 8 bases in the middle. Germline CDR1 SGHDT, CDR2 YYEEEE. The CDR3 sequence is 12 residues long. DNA for the CDR3: TGTGCCAGCAGCCTTTTGTCAGAGACCCAGTACTTC. Its protein is CASSLLSETQYF.

The chain carries TRBV6-6 and TRBJ1-6, with D unresolved. CDR3 size: 13 residues. Trimming took 0 bases from V and 14 from J, leaving 11 bases between them. Germline lookup yields CDR1 MNHNY and CDR2 SVGAGI (reference sequence). In nucleotides, the CDR3 is TGTGCCAGCAGTTACTCGATTGCTGCGTCCCTCCACTTT. Amino acids: CASSYSIAASLHF.

The table lists this clone with a few counts. The chain employs TRBV21-1 and TRBJ1-2; the DNA was not used to check the table's D call, TRBD1. TRBV21-1 is flagged as a pseudogene. The CDR3 contains 16 residues. The CDR3 DNA sequence: TGTGCCAGCAGCACCCCTCACGGACAGGGAGTCTATGGCTACACCTTC. Protein sequence: CASSTPHGQGVYGYTF.

The chain combines TRBV4-3 with TRBJ2-3, with 10 bases lining up with TRBD2. Losses at the gene ends were 1 base for V and 1 base for J; bases not matched to a gene: 2. This CDR3 is built from 16 residues. The germline V gene encodes CDR1 LGHNA and CDR2 YSLEER. The CDR3 DNA reads as TGCGCCAGCAGCCAAGGGACTAGCGGTCGCACAGATACGCAGTATTTT. Amino acid sequence: CASSQGTSGRTDTQYF.